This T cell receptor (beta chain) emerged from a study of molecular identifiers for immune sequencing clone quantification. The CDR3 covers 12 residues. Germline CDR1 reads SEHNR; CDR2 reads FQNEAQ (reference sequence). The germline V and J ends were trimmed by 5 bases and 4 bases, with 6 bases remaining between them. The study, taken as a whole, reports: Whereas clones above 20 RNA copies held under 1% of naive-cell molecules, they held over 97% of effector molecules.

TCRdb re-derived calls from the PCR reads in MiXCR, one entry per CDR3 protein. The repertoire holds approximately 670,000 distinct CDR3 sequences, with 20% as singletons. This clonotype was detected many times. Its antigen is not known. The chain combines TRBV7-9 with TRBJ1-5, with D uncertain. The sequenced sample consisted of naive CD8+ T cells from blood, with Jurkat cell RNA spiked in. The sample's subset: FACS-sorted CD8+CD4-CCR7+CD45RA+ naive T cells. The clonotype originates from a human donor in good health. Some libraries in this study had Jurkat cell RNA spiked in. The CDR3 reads CASSHINQPQHF. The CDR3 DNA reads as TGTGCCAGCAGCCACATTAATCAGCCCCAGCATTTT.